What follows is one TCR beta chain and its context. Its target antigen remains unknown. Base qualities are missing; no much larger clone stands one base away. The CDR3 has 15 amino acids, counting the end cysteine and phenylalanine. The CDR3 DNA has 45 bases and is translated from base 1. CDR1 and CDR2 (SGHRS, YFSETQ) derive from the germline V gene. V ends up 1 base short and J 4 bases short, with an unmatched junction base count of 2. Whole blood was collected in K2EDTA tubes by collaborating institutions according to the institutions' own protocols. For TCRbeta analysis, collaborators shipped samples in one of three forms: frozen whole blood, isolated PBMCs, or DNA extracted from either of those sample types. The immunoSEQ Assay, a bias-controlled multiplex PCR, was used to amplify TCRbeta CDR3 regions from genomic DNA. In the source study's methods: The number of nucleated cells in each sample was estimated by amplification of reference gene primers within the assay. Sequence reads were collapsed and filtered to measure the absolute abundance of every unique TCRbeta CDR3 rearrangement. For each sample, productive Simpson clonality was calculated as the square root of Simpson's diversity index across productive rearrangements. TCRdb retrieved this table from immuneACCESS and kept in-frame rearrangements only. Not all clones are present; in checked studies, unresolved V genes account for under half, and no reason is known for the remainder. The V and J calls and clone size are taken from that table; D and trimming were inferred from the DNA. This sample is represented by over 20,000 clones; 80% to 95% of them were singletons. The ten largest clonotypes hold around 2.1% of the sample.

This entry is derived from a study of blood T cell repertoires in COVID-19 (dated by TCRdb to 2020 to 2022). In the study overall: The collaborator samples originated in the United States, Italy and Spain and spanned the acute and convalescent phases of COVID-19. Samples came from the ongoing ImmuneRACE study (first 160 participants) plus 1,254 subjects from 6 global collaborators. The prospective study material was composed of cDNA or gDNA derived from T cells, B-cell-depleted T cells, or PBMCs. Nearly every sample came with metadata listing a de-identified subject ID, COVID-19 status, age in years and sex. The repertoires were released in a freely available public database meant as a resource for research on the immune response to SARS-CoV-2. The dataset comprised deeply sampled blood TCRbeta repertoires from subjects exposed to, actively infected with, or recovered from COVID-19. HLA class I and class II types, where available, came from metadata supplied by the sample provider rather than from assay-based typing. The paper as a whole reports these results and caveats: Clinical and demographic metadata were provided uncurated, with the amount varying by source and participant.

This sequence originates from a human donor in a cohort sampled during active COVID-19. Sequencing was carried out using peripheral blood. The chain is made from TRBV5-1 and TRBJ2-1, with TRBD2 matching 10 junction bases. The CDR3 protein is CASSLKREGYNEQFF. The DNA is as follows: TGCGCCAGCAGCTTGAAGCGGGAGGGATACAATGAGCAGTTCTTC.